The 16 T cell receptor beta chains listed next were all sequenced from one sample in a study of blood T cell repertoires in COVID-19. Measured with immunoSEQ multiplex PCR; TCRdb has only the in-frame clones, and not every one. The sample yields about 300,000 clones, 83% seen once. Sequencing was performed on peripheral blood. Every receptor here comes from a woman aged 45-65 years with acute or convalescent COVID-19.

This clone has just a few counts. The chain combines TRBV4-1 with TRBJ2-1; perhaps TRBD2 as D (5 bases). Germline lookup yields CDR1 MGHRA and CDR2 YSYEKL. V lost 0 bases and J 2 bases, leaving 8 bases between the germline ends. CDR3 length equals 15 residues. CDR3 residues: CASSQEGRAYNEQFF. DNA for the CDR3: TGCGCCAGCAGCCAAGAAGGGCGGGCCTACAATGAGCAGTTCTTC.

The CDR3 protein is CASSPGLAVITDTQYF. DNA of the CDR3: TGTGCCAGCTCCCCCGGACTAGCGGTTATCACAGATACGCAGTATTTT. The chain has TRBV18 and TRBJ2-3, with TRBD2 matching 10 bases. The CDR3 has 16 amino acids. In germline, CDR1 is KGHSH, CDR2 LQKENI. V lost 6 bases, J lost 2 bases, and 8 bases stayed unmatched.

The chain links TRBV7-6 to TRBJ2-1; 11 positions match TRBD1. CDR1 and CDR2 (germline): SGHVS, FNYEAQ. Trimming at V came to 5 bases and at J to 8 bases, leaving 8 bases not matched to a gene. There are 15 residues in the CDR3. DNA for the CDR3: TGTGCCAGCAGCCCCGGGACAGGGGGAAATTATGAGCAGTTCTTC. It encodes CASSPGTGGNYEQFF.

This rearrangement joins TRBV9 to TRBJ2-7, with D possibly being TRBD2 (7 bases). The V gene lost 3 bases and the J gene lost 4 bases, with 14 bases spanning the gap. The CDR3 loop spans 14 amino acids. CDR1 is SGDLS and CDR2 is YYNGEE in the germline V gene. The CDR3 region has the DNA TGTGCCAGCAGCGCGGGGGGCGACTATTACGAGCAGTACTTC. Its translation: CASSAGGDYYEQYF.

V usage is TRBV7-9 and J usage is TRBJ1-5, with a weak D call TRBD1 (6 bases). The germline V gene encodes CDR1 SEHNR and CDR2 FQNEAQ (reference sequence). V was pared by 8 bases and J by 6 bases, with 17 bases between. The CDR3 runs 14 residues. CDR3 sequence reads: CASSRGTNGQPQHF. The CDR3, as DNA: TGTGCCAGCTCTAGGGGGACGAACGGTCAGCCCCAGCATTTT.

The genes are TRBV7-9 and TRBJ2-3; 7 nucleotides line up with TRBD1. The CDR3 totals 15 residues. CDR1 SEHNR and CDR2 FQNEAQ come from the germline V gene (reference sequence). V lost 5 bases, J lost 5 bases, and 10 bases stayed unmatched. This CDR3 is CASSPFTGAGDTQYF. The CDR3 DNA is TGTGCCAGCAGCCCTTTCACAGGGGCTGGAGATACGCAGTATTTT.

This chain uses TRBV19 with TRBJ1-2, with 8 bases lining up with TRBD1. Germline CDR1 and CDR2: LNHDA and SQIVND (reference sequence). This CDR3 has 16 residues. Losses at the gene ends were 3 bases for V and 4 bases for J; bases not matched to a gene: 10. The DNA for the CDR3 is TGTGCCAGTAGTATCCCGCCGGGTACAGGGGGCTATGGCTACACCTTC. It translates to CASSIPPGTGGYGYTF.

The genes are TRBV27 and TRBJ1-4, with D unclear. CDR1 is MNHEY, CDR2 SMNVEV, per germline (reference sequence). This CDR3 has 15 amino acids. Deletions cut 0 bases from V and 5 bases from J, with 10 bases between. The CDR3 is CASSLSGRQNEKLFF. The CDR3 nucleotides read TGTGCCAGCAGTTTATCGGGCAGACAAAATGAAAAACTGTTTTTT.

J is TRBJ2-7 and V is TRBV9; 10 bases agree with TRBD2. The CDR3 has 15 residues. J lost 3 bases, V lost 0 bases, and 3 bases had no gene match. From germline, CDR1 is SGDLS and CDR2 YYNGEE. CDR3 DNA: TGTGCCAGCAGCGTAGGACTAGCGGGCGTCTACGAGCAGTACTTC. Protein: CASSVGLAGVYEQYF.

The CDR3 loop is CASSKRGGSPEQYV. The CDR3 nucleotides are TGTGCCAGCAGCAAAAGAGGGGGCAGTCCGGAGCAGTACGTC. The V and J genes are TRBV21-1 and TRBJ2-7; TRBD1 is taken as the D call from the table, unchecked against the DNA. TRBV21-1 is termed a pseudogene. The CDR3 is 14 amino acids.

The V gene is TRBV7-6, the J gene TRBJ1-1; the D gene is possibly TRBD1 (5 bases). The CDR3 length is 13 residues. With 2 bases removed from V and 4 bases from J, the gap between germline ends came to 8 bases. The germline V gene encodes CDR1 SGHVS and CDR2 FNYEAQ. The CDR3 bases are TGTGCCAGCAGCTTAATGCAGGGCACTGAAGCTTTCTTT. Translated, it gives CASSLMQGTEAFF.

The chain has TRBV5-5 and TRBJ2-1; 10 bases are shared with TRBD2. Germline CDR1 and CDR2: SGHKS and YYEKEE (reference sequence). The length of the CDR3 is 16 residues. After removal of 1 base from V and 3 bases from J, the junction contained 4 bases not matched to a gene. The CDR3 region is CASSLRLAGDYNEQFF. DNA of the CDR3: TGTGCCAGCAGCTTGCGGCTAGCGGGAGACTACAATGAGCAGTTCTTC.

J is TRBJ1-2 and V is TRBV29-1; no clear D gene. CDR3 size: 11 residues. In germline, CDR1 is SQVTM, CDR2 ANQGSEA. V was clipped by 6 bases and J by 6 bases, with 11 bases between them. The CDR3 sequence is CSVGRTDGYTF. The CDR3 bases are TGCAGCGTCGGGAGGACCGATGGCTACACCTTC.

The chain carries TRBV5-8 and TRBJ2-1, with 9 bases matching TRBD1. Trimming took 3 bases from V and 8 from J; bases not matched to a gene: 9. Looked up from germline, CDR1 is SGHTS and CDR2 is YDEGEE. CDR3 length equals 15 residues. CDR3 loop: CASSSGTGRGHEQFF. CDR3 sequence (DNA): TGTGCCAGCAGCTCCGGGACAGGGAGGGGACATGAGCAGTTCTTC.

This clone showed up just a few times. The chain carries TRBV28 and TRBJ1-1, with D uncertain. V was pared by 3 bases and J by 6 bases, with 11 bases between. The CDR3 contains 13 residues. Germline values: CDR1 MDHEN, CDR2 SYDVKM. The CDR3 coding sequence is TGTGCCAGCAGTTTGGCCCCCGGGGCTGAAGCTTTCTTT. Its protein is CASSLAPGAEAFF.

CDR3 nucleotides: TGTGCCAGCAGCAGATCACTTACCGATGAGCAGTTCTTC. The encoded protein is CASSRSLTDEQFF. The chain recombines TRBV5-6 with TRBJ2-1, with D uncertain. Germline lookup yields CDR1 SGHDT and CDR2 YYEEEE. V lost 4 bases and J lost 8, with 13 bases in between. There are 13 residues in the CDR3.